In this sample, the clone carrying this TCR beta chain turned up once. Its antigen is unknown. Using unique molecular identifiers, the investigators prepared the TCRbeta library. TCRdb passed the PCR reads through MiXCR, listing each CDR3 protein once. The table includes around 580,000 distinct CDR3 sequences, about 21% detected once. The CDR3 extends over 14 amino acids. The germline V and J ends were trimmed by 3 bases and 6 bases, with 12 bases remaining between them. Per germline, CDR1 MGHRA and CDR2 YSYEKL. This entry comes from a study of T-cell reconstitution after alpha-beta-depleted transplantation in children. General study points: Once a year had passed after transplant, T-cell counts and diversity came mostly from newly produced T cells. Several hundred rapidly expanded clones from non-depleted graft cells reportedly supplied alpha-beta T cells about two months post-transplant. Some patients' high day-60 TCRbeta diversity was attributed to recipient cells surviving conditioning.

The receptor's source is a boy in the first two years of life who had a stem cell transplant for acute myeloid leukemia, so the T cells may come from the graft donor. The sequencing here drew on PBMCs, mostly from graft donor cells, taken 360 days after TCRalphabeta/CD19-depleted stem cell transplant. V gene TRBV4-1 combines with J gene TRBJ2-1; D gene unclear. CDR3 residues: CASSHLTFVNEQFF. The CDR3 DNA sequence: TGCGCCAGCAGCCACCTGACTTTCGTCAATGAGCAGTTCTTC.